These T cell receptor beta chains were read from a single sample in a study of cytomegalovirus exposure and HLA in healthy donors. Sequencing used immunoSEQ multiplex PCR; TCRdb keeps in-frame clones, though not all of them. The table records about 200,000 clones, over 65% of them present only once. The sequencing input was PBMCs. These receptors all stem from a boy aged 2 to 10 in good health and CMV-seronegative. Both conserved end residues are part of each CDR3. D genes are given only for firm matches. Clone size is stated in some rows and not others, as once, few, many or a class when expanded.

few	TRBV6-5	TRBJ2-3	TRBD1	CASRPTGEPDTQYF	TGTGCCAGCAGACCGACAGGGGAACCAGATACGCAGTATTTT
few	TRBV4-3	TRBJ1-1	TRBD1	CASSHRTGEWAFF	TGCGCCAGCAGCCACCGGACAGGGGAGTGGGCTTTCTTT
.	TRBV10-3	TRBJ2-3	.	CAIRPRGSASTDTQYF	TGTGCCATCAGGCCCCGGGGGTCAGCTAGCACAGATACGCAGTATTTT
once	TRBV6-6	TRBJ1-1	.	CASSYEPGTSTEAFF	TGTGCCAGCAGTTACGAGCCCGGTACTAGCACTGAAGCTTTCTTT
.	TRBV7-5	TRBJ1-5	.	CARRLRPTVPLRPQHF	TGTGCCAGAAGGTTGCGCCCGACAGTCCCTCTTCGGCCCCAGCATTTT
few	TRBV5-5	TRBJ2-5	.	CASSRGEDQYF	TGTGCCAGCAGCCGCGGGGAGGACCAGTACTTC
.	TRBV6-4	TRBJ2-7	.	CASSKRQGSEQYF	TGTGCCAGCAGTAAGCGGCAGGGGTCCGAGCAGTACTTC
.	TRBV5-4	TRBJ1-2	.	CASTTYPGDNYGYTF	TGTGCCAGCACCACCTACCCGGGGGATAACTATGGCTACACCTTC
.	TRBV7-2	TRBJ1-1	TRBD1	CASSSAGQMNTEAFF	TGTGCCAGCAGCTCAGCGGGACAGATGAACACTGAAGCTTTCTTT
.	TRBV11-1	TRBJ2-1	.	CASSSQGGNEQFF	TGTGCCAGCAGCTCCCAGGGAGGCAATGAGCAGTTCTTC